Listed here are 4 T cell receptor beta chains from one sample, sequenced in a study of shared clonotypes between healthy human individuals. Sequenced by immunoSEQ multiplex PCR; TCRdb stores in-frame clones only, minus some. The sample lists a few million clones; 93% were seen once. What was sequenced was naive CD4+ T cells from PBMCs. Described subset: CD45RA+ positively selected. These receptors came from a young man in good health. Some clones in this sample may be carry-over from other donors' samples.

The chain uses TRBV7-2 and TRBJ2-6; D is ambiguous. The length of the CDR3 is 18 residues. Germline V gene sequence: CDR1 SGHTA, CDR2 FQGNSA. V was pared by 2 bases and J by 0 bases, with 14 bases between. In DNA form, the CDR3 reads TGTGCCAGCAGCTTACAAACAGCTATTTACTCTGGGGCCAACGTCCTGACTTTC. It specifies CASSLQTAIYSGANVLTF.

This clone was seen just once. Other nucleotide sequences in the sample specify the same CDR3. The chain carries TRBV14 and TRBJ1-1, with D perhaps matching TRBD1 (5 bases). This CDR3 spans 12 amino acids. Germline V lookup: CDR1 SGHDN, CDR2 FVKESK. V was clipped by 4 bases and J by 4 bases, with 7 bases between them. CDR3: CASSPQGTEAFF. CDR3 bases: TGTGCCAGCAGCCCCCAGGGCACTGAAGCTTTCTTT.

With regard to this clone: The sample has other DNA sequences that encode this CDR3 too. This chain links TRBV6-5 with TRBJ2-2; no clear D. Germline V CDR1 and CDR2: MNHEY, SVGAGI. CDR3 size: 12 residues. Trimming stripped 2 bases from V and 5 bases from J, with 3 bases between. CDR3 sequence reads: CASSYTTGELFF. The CDR3 nucleotides are TGTGCCAGCAGTTACACTACCGGGGAGCTGTTTTTT.

This chain joins TRBV6-1 and TRBJ2-5; D gene unclear. With the DNA end fitting TRBJ2-7 better, the J assignment may be wrong. CDR3 length: 11 residues. Germline V lookup: CDR1 MNHNS, CDR2 SASEGT. As DNA, the CDR3 is TGTGCCAGCAGTGACTTCTACGAGCAGTACTTC. Encoded protein: CASSDFYEQYF.